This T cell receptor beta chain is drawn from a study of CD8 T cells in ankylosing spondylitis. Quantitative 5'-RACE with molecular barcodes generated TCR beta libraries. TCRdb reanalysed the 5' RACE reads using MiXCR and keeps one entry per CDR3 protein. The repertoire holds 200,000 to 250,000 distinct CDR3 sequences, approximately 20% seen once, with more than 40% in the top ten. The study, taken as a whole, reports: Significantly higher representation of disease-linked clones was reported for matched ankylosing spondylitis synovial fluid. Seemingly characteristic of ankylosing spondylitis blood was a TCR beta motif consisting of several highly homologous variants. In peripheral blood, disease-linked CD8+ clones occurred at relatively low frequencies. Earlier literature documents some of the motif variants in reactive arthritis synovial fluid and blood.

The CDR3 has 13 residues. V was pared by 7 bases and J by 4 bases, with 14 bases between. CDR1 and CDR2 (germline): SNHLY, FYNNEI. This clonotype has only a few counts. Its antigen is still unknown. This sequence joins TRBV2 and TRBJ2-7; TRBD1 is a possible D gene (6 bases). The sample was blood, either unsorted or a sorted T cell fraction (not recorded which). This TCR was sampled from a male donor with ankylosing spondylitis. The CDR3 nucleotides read TGTGCCAGCATGGCAGGGGTAGGATACGAGCAGTACTTC. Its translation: CASMAGVGYEQYF.